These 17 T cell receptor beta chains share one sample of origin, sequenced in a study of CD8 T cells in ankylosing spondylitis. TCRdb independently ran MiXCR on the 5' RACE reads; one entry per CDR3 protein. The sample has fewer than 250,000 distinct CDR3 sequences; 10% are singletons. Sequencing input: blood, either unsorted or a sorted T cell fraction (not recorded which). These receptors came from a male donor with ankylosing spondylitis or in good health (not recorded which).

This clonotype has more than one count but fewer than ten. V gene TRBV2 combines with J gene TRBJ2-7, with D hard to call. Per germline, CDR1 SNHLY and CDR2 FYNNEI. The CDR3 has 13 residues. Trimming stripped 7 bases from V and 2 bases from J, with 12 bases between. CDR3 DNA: TGTGCCAGCACGGCAGGACCACCCTACGAGCAGTACTTC. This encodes CASTAGPPYEQYF.

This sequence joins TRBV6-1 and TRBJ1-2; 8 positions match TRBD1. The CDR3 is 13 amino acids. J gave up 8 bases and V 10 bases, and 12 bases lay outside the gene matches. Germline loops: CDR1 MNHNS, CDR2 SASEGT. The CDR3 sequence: CATTETGDGGYTF. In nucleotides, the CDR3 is TGTGCCACCACCGAGACAGGGGACGGGGGCTACACCTTC.

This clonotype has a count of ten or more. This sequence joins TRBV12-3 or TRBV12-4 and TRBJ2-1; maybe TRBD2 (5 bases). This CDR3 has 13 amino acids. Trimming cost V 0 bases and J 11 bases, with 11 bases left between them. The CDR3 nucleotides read TGTGCCAGCAGTTTAGCGCGCAGCGGCCAGCAGTTCTTC. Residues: CASSLARSGQQFF.

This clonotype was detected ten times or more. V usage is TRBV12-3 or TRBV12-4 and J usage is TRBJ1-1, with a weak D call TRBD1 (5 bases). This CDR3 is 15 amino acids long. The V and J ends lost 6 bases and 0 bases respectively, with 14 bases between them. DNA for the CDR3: TGTGCCAGCAGCCCCCCAGGGAGCGTGAACACTGAAGCTTTCTTT. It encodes CASSPPGSVNTEAFF.

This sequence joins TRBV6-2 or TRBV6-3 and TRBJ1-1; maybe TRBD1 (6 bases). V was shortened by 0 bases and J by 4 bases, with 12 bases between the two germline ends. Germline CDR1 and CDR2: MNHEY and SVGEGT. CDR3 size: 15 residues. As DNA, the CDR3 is TGTGCCAGCAGTTACTCGAACAGGGTGAGCACTGAAGCTTTCTTT. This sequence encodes CASSYSNRVSTEAFF.

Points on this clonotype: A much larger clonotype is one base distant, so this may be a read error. The CDR3 loop is CASSPTGQRSSGNTICF. As DNA, the CDR3 is TGTGCCAGCAGCCCAACGGGACAGCGAAGCTCTGGAAACACCATATGTTTT. The chain couples TRBV3-1 to TRBJ1-3, with 7 bases matching TRBD1. The germline gives CDR1 LGHDT, CDR2 YNNKEL (reference sequence). This CDR3 is built from 17 residues.

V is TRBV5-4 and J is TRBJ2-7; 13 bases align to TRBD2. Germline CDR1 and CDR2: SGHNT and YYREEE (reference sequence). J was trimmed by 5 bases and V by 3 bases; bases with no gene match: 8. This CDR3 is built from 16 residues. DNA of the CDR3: TGTGCCAGCAGCTGCGCCCGGACTAGCGGGAGTAACGAGCAGTACTTC. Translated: CASSCARTSGSNEQYF.

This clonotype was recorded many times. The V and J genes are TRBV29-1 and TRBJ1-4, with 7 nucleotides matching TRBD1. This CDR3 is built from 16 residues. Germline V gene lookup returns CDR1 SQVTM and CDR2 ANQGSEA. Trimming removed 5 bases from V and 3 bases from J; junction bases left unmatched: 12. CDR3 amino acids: CSVHLPRGNANEKLFF. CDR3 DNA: TGCAGCGTTCATCTACCCAGGGGGAATGCTAATGAAAAACTGTTTTTT. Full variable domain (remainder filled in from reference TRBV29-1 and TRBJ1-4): SAVISQKPSRDICQRGTSLTIQCQVDSQVTMMFWYRQQPGQSLTLIATANQGSEATYESGFVIDKFPISRPNLTFSTLTVSNMSPEDSSIYLCSVHLPRGNANEKLFFGSGTQLSVL.

CDR3 bases: TGTGCCAGCAGCCGCGAACTTCCTCCCAAAAACATTCAGTACTTC. The encoded protein is CASSRELPPKNIQYF. V usage is TRBV14 and J usage is TRBJ2-4; unclear D gene. CDR3 length: 15 residues. Germline loops: CDR1 SGHDN, CDR2 FVKESK. Trimming removed 4 bases from V and 2 bases from J, with 12 bases in between.

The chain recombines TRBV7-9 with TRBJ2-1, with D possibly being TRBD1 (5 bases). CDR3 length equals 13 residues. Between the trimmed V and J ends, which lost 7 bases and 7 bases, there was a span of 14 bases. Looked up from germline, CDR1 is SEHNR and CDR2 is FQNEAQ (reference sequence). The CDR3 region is CASNPPGINEQFF. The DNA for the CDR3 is TGTGCCAGCAACCCTCCAGGGATAAATGAGCAGTTCTTC.

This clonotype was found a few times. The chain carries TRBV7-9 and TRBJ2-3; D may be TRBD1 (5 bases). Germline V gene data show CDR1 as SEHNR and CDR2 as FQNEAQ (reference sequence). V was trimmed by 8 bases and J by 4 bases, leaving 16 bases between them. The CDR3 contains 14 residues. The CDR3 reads CASSGGRGPDTQYF. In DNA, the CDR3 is TGTGCCAGCTCTGGTGGTAGGGGTCCAGATACGCAGTATTTT.

The CDR3 here is CATRDDSSYNEQFF. The CDR3 DNA follows: TGTGCCACCCGGGACGACAGCTCCTACAATGAGCAGTTCTTC. The chain links TRBV6-4 to TRBJ2-1, with D perhaps matching TRBD1 or TRBD2 (5 bases each). The CDR3 is 14 residues long. Germline values: CDR1 MRHNA, CDR2 SNTAGT. V shed 10 bases and J shed 0 bases, with 13 bases lying between them.

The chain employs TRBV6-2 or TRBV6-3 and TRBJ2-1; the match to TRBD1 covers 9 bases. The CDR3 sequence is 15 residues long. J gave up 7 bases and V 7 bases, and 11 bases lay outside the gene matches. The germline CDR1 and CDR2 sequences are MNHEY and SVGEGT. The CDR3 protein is CASTTGTGRRNEQFF. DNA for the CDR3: TGTGCCAGCACCACCGGGACAGGGAGGAGGAATGAGCAGTTCTTC.

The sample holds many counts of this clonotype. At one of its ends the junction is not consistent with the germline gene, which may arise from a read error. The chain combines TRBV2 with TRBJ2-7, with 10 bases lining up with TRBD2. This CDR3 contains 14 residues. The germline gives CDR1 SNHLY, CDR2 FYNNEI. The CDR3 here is CASRDRASGSICSF. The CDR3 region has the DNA TGTGCCAGCAGAGACAGGGCTAGCGGGAGCATCTGTAGTTTC.

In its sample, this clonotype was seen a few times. The CDR3 sequence is CASSQDKGANEQFF. The CDR3, as DNA: TGTGCCAGCAGCCAAGATAAGGGGGCGAATGAGCAGTTCTTC. The genes are TRBV4-2 and TRBJ2-1; 7 nucleotides match TRBD1. J gave up 7 bases and V 0 bases, and 3 bases lay outside the gene matches. This CDR3 has 14 amino acids. Germline lookup yields CDR1 LGHNA and CDR2 YNFKEQ.

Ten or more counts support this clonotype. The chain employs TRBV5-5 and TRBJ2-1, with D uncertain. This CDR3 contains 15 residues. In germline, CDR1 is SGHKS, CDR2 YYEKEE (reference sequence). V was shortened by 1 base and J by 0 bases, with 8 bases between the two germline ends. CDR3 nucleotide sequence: TGTGCCAGCAGCTTGTCCTGGAGCTCCTACAATGAGCAGTTCTTC. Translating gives CASSLSWSSYNEQFF.

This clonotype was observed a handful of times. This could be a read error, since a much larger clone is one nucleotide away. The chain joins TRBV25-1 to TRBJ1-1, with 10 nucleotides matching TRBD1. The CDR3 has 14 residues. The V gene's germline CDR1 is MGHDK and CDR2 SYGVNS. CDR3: CASSQTGQGFETFF. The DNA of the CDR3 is TGTGCCAGCAGTCAGACGGGACAGGGGTTTGAAACTTTCTTT.